The 10 T cell receptor beta chains reported below all come from one sample, sequenced in a study of blood T cell repertoires in COVID-19. Clones were sequenced by immunoSEQ multiplex PCR, and TCRdb holds only the in-frame ones, with some missing. The profile shows about 38,000 clones, approximately 91% of them singletons. Sequenced input: peripheral blood. These receptors all stem from a man between 70 and 80 years old with active COVID-19.

In DNA, the CDR3 is TGTGCCAGCCGCTATAGCGGGGGGGCAGGCGGGGAGCTGTTTTTT. This codes for CASRYSGGAGGELFF. This chain uses TRBV19 with TRBJ2-2; 11 nucleotides line up with TRBD2. V gave up 9 bases and J gave up 7 bases; unmatched junction bases: 10. The CDR3 covers 15 residues. Germline assignment: CDR1 LNHDA and CDR2 SQIVND (reference sequence). Based on the CDR3 plus reference TRBV19 and TRBJ2-2, the full variable domain is DGGITQSPKYLFRKEGQNVTLSCEQNLNHDAMYWYRQDPGQGLRLIYYSQIVNDFQKGDIAEGYSVSREKKESFPLTVTSAQKNPTAFYLCASRYSGGAGGELFFGEGSRLTVL.

The chain is built from TRBV25-1 and TRBJ1-3; 10 bases line up with TRBD1. The CDR3 runs to 16 residues. V lost 6 bases, J lost 0 bases, and 5 bases stayed unmatched. Looked up from germline, CDR1 is MGHDK and CDR2 is SYGVNS. CDR3 nucleotides: TGTGCCAGCAGGGCGACAGGGGGCTCCTCTGGAAACACCATATATTTT. This translates into CASRATGGSSGNTIYF.

The rearrangement links TRBV24-1 to TRBJ2-7; D is undetermined. CDR3 length: 15 amino acids. The germline CDR1 and CDR2 sequences are KGHDR and SFDVKD. The germline V and J ends were trimmed by 4 bases and 3 bases, with 15 bases remaining between them. The chain's CDR3 is CATSDPRRGGYEQYF. The DNA for the CDR3 is TGTGCCACCAGTGACCCTAGGCGAGGTGGCTACGAGCAGTACTTC.

The chain links TRBV5-1 to TRBJ2-2, with 7 bases identical to TRBD1. CDR3 length: 17 amino acids. Germline V CDR1 and CDR2: SGHRS, YFSETQ. V dropped 4 bases and J dropped 3; count of bases not matched to a gene: 12. This CDR3 is CASSLRGQRSYTGELFF. The CDR3 region has the DNA TGCGCCAGCAGCCTACGGGGACAGCGCTCCTACACCGGGGAGCTGTTTTTT.

The chain links TRBV10-3 to TRBJ2-1; D perhaps matches TRBD1 (6 bases). The CDR3 has 14 amino acids. Germline values: CDR1 ENHRY, CDR2 SYGVKD. V was clipped by 5 bases and J by 8 bases, with 16 bases between them. CDR3 protein: CAISLRPKGDEQFF. In DNA form, the CDR3 reads TGTGCCATCAGTTTGCGTCCAAAGGGGGATGAGCAGTTCTTC.

The chain couples TRBV5-1 to TRBJ2-1, with D perhaps TRBD1 (7 bases). The V gene's germline CDR1 is SGHRS and CDR2 YFSETQ. The CDR3 spans 14 residues. Trimming removed 3 bases at V and 12 bases at J, with 19 bases between. CDR3 residues: CASSSRGRGGGQFF. CDR3 nucleotide sequence: TGCGCCAGCAGCTCTCGGGGGCGAGGGGGCGGGCAGTTCTTC.

V gene TRBV9 combines with J gene TRBJ2-3, with D perhaps matching TRBD2 (6 bases). This CDR3 comprises 14 residues. Per the germline V gene, CDR1 is SGDLS and CDR2 is YYNGEE. V gave up 6 bases and J gave up 8 bases, with 19 bases separating them. The CDR3 DNA is TGTGCCAGCAAGTCAATGGATGCGGGGATTACGCAGTATTTT. Its protein product is CASKSMDAGITQYF.

The chain links TRBV24-1 to TRBJ2-1; D call uncertain. This CDR3 is 14 amino acids long. Trimming removed 7 bases at V and 3 bases at J, with 12 bases between. Germline-derived CDR1 and CDR2 are KGHDR and SFDVKD. DNA of the CDR3: TGTGCCACCAGGTCGTCTGGCGGCTACAATGAGCAGTTCTTC. Translated: CATRSSGGYNEQFF.

As regards this clone: Mismatch with germline at one junction end may stem from a read error. The chain couples TRBV7-2 to TRBJ2-1; 10 bases are a match to TRBD2. CDR3 length: 14 amino acids. CDR1 is SGHTA, CDR2 FQGNSA, per germline. The CDR3 nucleotides read TGTGCCAGCAGCCTAGCGGGAGTGGTGAATGAGCAGTTCTTC. This gives the protein CASSLAGVVNEQFF.

V usage is TRBV6-5 and J usage is TRBJ1-2; TRBD1 matches at 10 bases. V lost 2 bases and J lost 4; bases outside the gene matches: 7. This CDR3 spans 16 amino acids. Germline V gives CDR1 MNHEY, CDR2 SVGAGI. The CDR3: CASSYVRTGGGYGYTF. DNA of the CDR3: TGTGCCAGCAGTTACGTCCGGACAGGGGGAGGCTATGGCTACACCTTC.